This T cell receptor (beta chain) was obtained from a study of tumor-infiltrating lymphocytes in oesophageal squamous cell carcinoma. The CDR3 is 14 amino acids. The V segment lost 5 bases and the J segment 8 bases; nucleotides outside the gene matches: 7. CDR1 is SGHTA, CDR2 FQGNSA, per germline. A single record per CDR3 protein comes from TCRdb applying MiXCR to the PCR reads. This table has approximately 11,000 distinct CDR3 sequences, around half appearing once. This sequence was found in a female donor with esophageal squamous cell carcinoma. The rearrangement joins TRBV7-2 to TRBJ2-4; 9 nucleotides line up with TRBD2. Input material: esophageal tumor tissue. This CDR3 is CASSPGTSSHIQYF. In DNA, the CDR3 is TGTGCCAGCAGCCCCGGGACTAGCAGTCACATTCAGTACTTC.